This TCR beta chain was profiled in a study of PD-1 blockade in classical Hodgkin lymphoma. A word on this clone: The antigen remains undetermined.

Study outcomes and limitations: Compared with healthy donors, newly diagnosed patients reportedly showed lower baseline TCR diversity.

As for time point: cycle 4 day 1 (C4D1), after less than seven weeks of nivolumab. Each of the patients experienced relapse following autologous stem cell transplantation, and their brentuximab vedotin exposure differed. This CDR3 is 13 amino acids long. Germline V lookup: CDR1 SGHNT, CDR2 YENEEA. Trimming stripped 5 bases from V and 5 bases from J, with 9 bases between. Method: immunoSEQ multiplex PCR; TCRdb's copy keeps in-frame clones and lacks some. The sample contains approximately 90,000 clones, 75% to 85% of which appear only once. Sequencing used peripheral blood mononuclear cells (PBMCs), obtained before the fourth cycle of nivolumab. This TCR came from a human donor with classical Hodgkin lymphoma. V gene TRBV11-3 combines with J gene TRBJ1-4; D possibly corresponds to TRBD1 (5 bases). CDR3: CASSRTRNEKLFF. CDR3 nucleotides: TGTGCCAGCAGCCGGACAAGGAATGAAAAACTGTTTTTT.